The 27 T cell receptor beta chains given below trace back to one sample, sequenced in a study of cytomegalovirus exposure and HLA in healthy donors. 60 Vbeta and 13 Jbeta primers were used in PCR. Assay: immunoSEQ multiplex PCR; the TCRdb copy retains only in-frame clones and omits some. The sample lists some 140,000 clones, approximately 61% occurring once. The sequenced sample was PBMCs. Receptor source: a woman in her thirties or forties in good health and CMV-seronegative.

The gene calls are TRBV18 and TRBJ2-3, with D unclear. The V end lost 5 bases, the J end lost 0 bases, and 6 bases lay between the germline ends. The CDR3 covers 13 residues. Germline V lookup: CDR1 KGHSH, CDR2 LQKENI. The CDR3 coding sequence is TGTGCCAGCTCATCGACTAGCACAGATACGCAGTATTTT. This sequence encodes CASSSTSTDTQYF.

This chain connects TRBV4-2 to TRBJ1-5; 9 bases are shared with TRBD1. Germline V gives CDR1 LGHNA, CDR2 YNFKEQ. This CDR3 spans 16 amino acids. The ends lost 1 base at V and 3 bases at J; junction bases unmatched: 4. This chain's CDR3 is CASSQGGTGNNQPQHF. In nucleotides, the CDR3 is TGTGCCAGCAGCCAAGGGGGGACAGGGAACAATCAGCCCCAGCATTTT.

This sequence joins TRBV30 and TRBJ1-3; no clear D. Between the trimmed V and J ends, which lost 7 bases and 0 bases, there was a span of 10 bases. Germline assignment: CDR1 GTSNPN and CDR2 SVGIG (reference sequence). CDR3 length equals 13 residues. The CDR3, as DNA: TGTGCCTTTTCGCCGAGCTCTGGAAACACCATATATTTT. This translates into CAFSPSSGNTIYF. Full variable domain (missing parts from reference TRBV30 and TRBJ1-3): SQTIHQWPATLVQPVGSPLSLECTVEGTSNPNLYWYRQAAGRGLQLLFYSVGIGQISSEVPQNLSASRPQDRQFILSSKKLLLSDSGFYLCAFSPSSGNTIYFGEGSWLTVV.

The rearrangement joins TRBV11-2 to TRBJ2-2; D unclear. This CDR3 is 14 amino acids long. V gave up 7 bases and J gave up 5 bases, with 14 bases separating them. Germline CDR1 reads SGHAT; CDR2 reads FQNNGV. CDR3 protein: CASTHQQKTGELFF. The CDR3 DNA reads TGTGCCAGCACCCACCAACAGAAAACCGGGGAGCTGTTTTTT.

The rearrangement uses TRBV11-2 and TRBJ1-4, with TRBD1 identical over 7 bases. This CDR3 comprises 13 residues. Germline V gives CDR1 SGHAT, CDR2 FQNNGV. With V trimmed by 9 bases and J by 5 bases, 6 bases remained unmatched. In DNA form, the CDR3 reads TGTGCCAGTCGACAGGGTCTCAATGAAAAACTGTTTTTT. Protein sequence: CASRQGLNEKLFF.

In the case of this clone: Other DNA sequences within the sample encode an identical CDR3. Here the CDR3 DNA reads TGCGCCAGCAGCCCGGGACAGGGTTATGGCTACACCTTC. It yields the protein CASSPGQGYGYTF. The V call is TRBV5-1, the J call TRBJ1-2, with 9 bases identical to TRBD1. Germline assignment: CDR1 SGHRS and CDR2 YFSETQ. V lost 4 bases to trimming and J lost 5 bases; unmatched junction nucleotides: 3. The CDR3 is made up of 13 amino acids.

This clone was counted between two and nine times. The chain links TRBV5-6 to TRBJ1-4; the match to TRBD1 covers 10 bases. CDR1 and CDR2 from the germline V gene are SGHDT and YYEEEE. With V trimmed by 4 bases and J by 7 bases, 4 bases remained unmatched. The CDR3 is made up of 14 amino acids. CDR3 residues: CASSRRDRGEKLFF. The CDR3 coding sequence is TGTGCCAGCAGCCGCCGGGACAGGGGTGAAAAACTGTTTTTT.

The rearrangement uses TRBV5-6 and TRBJ2-3, with TRBD1 matching over 9 bases. The germline V gene encodes CDR1 SGHDT and CDR2 YYEEEE. After removal of 4 bases from V and 5 bases from J, the junction contained 11 bases not matched to a gene. The CDR3 is 16 amino acids. Here the CDR3 reads CASSPPPGQGLDTQYF. CDR3 sequence (DNA): TGTGCCAGCAGCCCCCCCCCGGGACAGGGTTTAGATACGCAGTATTTT.

V usage is TRBV10-3 and J usage is TRBJ1-2, with TRBD1 identical over 8 bases. Germline CDR1 ENHRY, CDR2 SYGVKD. V trimming: 3 bases; J trimming: 2 bases; junction bases outside the gene matches: 8. The CDR3 covers 16 residues. The CDR3 bases are TGTGCCATCAGTGACCCCCGGACAGGGTTAAACTATGGCTACACCTTC. Translation gives CAISDPRTGLNYGYTF.

This clone was detected a few times. This rearrangement joins TRBV7-9 to TRBJ1-2; no clear D gene. Looked up from germline, CDR1 is SEHNR and CDR2 is FQNEAQ (reference sequence). V was shortened by 2 bases and J by 6 bases, with 7 bases between the two germline ends. The CDR3 runs 12 residues. CDR3: CASSLNGHGYTF. DNA for the CDR3: TGTGCCAGCAGCTTAAACGGTCATGGCTACACCTTC.

The CDR3 protein is CASTAGSPNQPQHF. For the CDR3, the DNA is TGTGCCAGCACCGCGGGCAGCCCGAATCAGCCCCAGCATTTT. The chain uses TRBV6-6 and TRBJ1-5, with D unclear. Trimming left V 7 bases short and J 4 bases short, with 14 bases between. The CDR3 is 14 amino acids. Germline V gene sequence: CDR1 MNHNY, CDR2 SVGAGI (reference sequence).

The rearrangement uses TRBV4-2 and TRBJ1-1; no clear D gene. The CDR3 covers 13 residues. Germline V gene data show CDR1 as LGHNA and CDR2 as YNFKEQ. V was cut by 3 bases and J by 2 bases, with 7 bases left in between. This chain's CDR3 is CASSQTFNTEAFF. DNA of the CDR3: TGTGCCAGCAGCCAGACTTTTAACACTGAAGCTTTCTTT.

The chain uses TRBV7-2 and TRBJ1-6; 7 nucleotides match TRBD1. The CDR3 is made up of 10 amino acids. In germline, CDR1 is SGHTA, CDR2 FQGNSA. V trimming: 8 bases; J trimming: 12 bases; junction bases outside the gene matches: 1. The CDR3 protein is CASGDRPLHF. The CDR3 DNA follows: TGTGCCAGCGGGGACAGACCCCTCCACTTT. Full variable domain (missing parts from reference TRBV7-2 and TRBJ1-6): GAGVSQSPSNKVTEKGKDVELRCDPISGHTALYWYRQSLGQGLEFLIYFQGNSAPDKSGLPSDRFSAERTGGSVSTLTIQRTQQEDSAVYLCASGDRPLHFGNGTRLTVT.

This clone appeared once. The chain carries TRBV19 and TRBJ1-4, with D unresolved. The V and J ends lost 5 bases and 4 bases respectively, with 8 bases between them. CDR3 size: 13 residues. Germline V gene sequence: CDR1 LNHDA, CDR2 SQIVND (reference sequence). The DNA of the CDR3 is TGTGCCAGTAGTCGAGGCAGTAATGAAAAACTGTTTTTT. This codes for CASSRGSNEKLFF.

The V call is TRBV30, the J call TRBJ1-2, with 7 bases aligning to TRBD1. Germline V gene lookup returns CDR1 GTSNPN and CDR2 SVGIG (reference sequence). Germline trimming cut 5 bases from V and 3 bases from J; bases unmatched to any gene: 6. The CDR3 length is 13 residues. CDR3 protein: CAWVNTGDYGYTF. CDR3 bases: TGTGCCTGGGTTAACACAGGGGACTATGGCTACACCTTC.

J is TRBJ1-2 and V is TRBV12-5, with a tentative D call TRBD1 (6 bases). CDR1 LGHNT and CDR2 FRNRAP come from the germline V gene. Trimming removed 8 bases at V and 7 bases at J, with 17 bases between. This CDR3 is 13 amino acids long. CDR3 nucleotides: TGTGCTAGTTCCGAGACAGGCTCCTCTGGCTACACCTTC. Protein sequence: CASSETGSSGYTF.

V usage is TRBV12-5 and J usage is TRBJ2-7, with 9 bases fitting TRBD1. This CDR3 comprises 16 residues. CDR1 is LGHNT and CDR2 is FRNRAP in the germline V gene. V lost 0 bases and J lost 2; bases outside the gene matches: 5. The CDR3 nucleotides read TGTGCTAGTGGTTTGGTAGGGACAGGGAGAGCCTACGAGCAGTACTTC. Translation gives CASGLVGTGRAYEQYF.

On this clone itself: This is likely a read error, given that the CDR3 carries no conserved phenylalanine or tryptophan at its end. The chain uses TRBV6-5 and TRBJ2-7, with D possibly being TRBD1 (7 bases). Germline values: CDR1 MNHEY, CDR2 SVGAGI. The germline V and J ends were trimmed by 6 bases and 0 bases, with 12 bases remaining between them. CDR3 size: 14 residues. The CDR3 DNA follows: TGTGCCAGCAGCTCAGGGGGGAGCTCCTACGAGCAGTACCTC. It translates to CASSSGGSSYEQYL.

This clone was seen a handful of times. The chain employs TRBV6-1 and TRBJ2-2, with D possibly TRBD1 on 5 matching bases. The CDR3 totals 15 residues. CDR1 is MNHNS and CDR2 is SASEGT in the germline V gene. Deletions cut 10 bases from V and 4 bases from J, with 19 bases between. As DNA, the CDR3 is TGTGCCACCCACTTGGGGCGAGTTGGCACCGGGGAGCTGTTTTTT. Its protein product is CATHLGRVGTGELFF.

V and J are TRBV11-2 and TRBJ2-1, with 9 bases matching TRBD2. V lost 4 bases and J lost 5; bases outside the gene matches: 3. Germline V CDR1 and CDR2: SGHAT, FQNNGV. This CDR3 region has 14 residues. The CDR3 spells CASSSGLADNEQFF. The CDR3 region has the DNA TGTGCCAGCAGCTCGGGACTAGCCGACAATGAGCAGTTCTTC.

CDR3 sequence: CASSLVGEVSGYTF. The CDR3 DNA sequence: TGCGCCAGCAGCTTGGTTGGAGAAGTAAGTGGCTACACCTTC. The rearrangement links TRBV5-1 to TRBJ1-2; D remains unclear. V lost 0 bases and J lost 7, with 13 bases in between. The CDR3 is made up of 14 amino acids. Germline V gene lookup returns CDR1 SGHRS and CDR2 YFSETQ.

This clone was picked up a small number of times. The chain carries TRBV5-4 and TRBJ1-1; TRBD1 matches 7 bases. This CDR3 region has 14 residues. Germline V CDR1 and CDR2: SGHNT, YYREEE (reference sequence). With V trimmed by 0 bases and J by 4 bases, 3 bases remained unmatched. The CDR3 coding sequence is TGTGCCAGCAGCTTGGCGACAGGGCCCACTGAAGCTTTCTTT. Translating it yields CASSLATGPTEAFF.

This clone was seen more than once but under ten times. The V and J genes are TRBV5-6 and TRBJ1-1; 11 bases are shared with TRBD1. The CDR3 covers 15 residues. Germline loops: CDR1 SGHDT, CDR2 YYEEEE. Losses at the gene ends were 3 bases for V and 4 bases for J; bases not matched to a gene: 5. Here the CDR3 DNA reads TGTGCCAGCAGCTACGGGACAGGGGGGGGCACTGAAGCTTTCTTT. Amino acid sequence: CASSYGTGGGTEAFF.

The chain uses TRBV28 and TRBJ1-4; D possibly corresponds to TRBD1 (6 bases). The CDR3 contains 14 residues. Trimming left V 6 bases short and J 5 bases short, with 13 bases between. From germline, CDR1 is MDHEN and CDR2 SYDVKM. Here the CDR3 reads CASRLQGVNEKLFF. The CDR3 nucleotides read TGTGCCAGCAGGCTACAGGGCGTGAATGAAAAACTGTTTTTT.

This clone was recorded a few times. The chain is built from TRBV5-1 and TRBJ2-6; no definite D call. The CDR3 contains 13 residues. The germline gives CDR1 SGHRS, CDR2 YFSETQ. Trimming shortened V by 4 bases and J by 2 bases, and 4 bases separated the two germline ends. CDR3 bases: TGCGCCAGCAGCCAGGCTGGGGCCAACGTCCTGACTTTC. Encoded protein: CASSQAGANVLTF.

The CDR3 region has the DNA TGTGCCAGCAGCTTTGGGGAGGGGCGGTTGATGAACACTGAAGCTTTCTTT. Its translation is CASSFGEGRLMNTEAFF. This sequence joins TRBV5-6 and TRBJ1-1; a possible D gene is TRBD1 (5 bases). The CDR3 has 17 residues. Trimming took off 2 bases at V and 0 bases at J, with 17 bases between the two ends. Looked up from germline, CDR1 is SGHDT and CDR2 is YYEEEE.

The chain is built from TRBV19 and TRBJ2-2, with TRBD2 matching 9 bases. V shed 8 bases, J shed 8 bases, and the junction held 12 bases outside the gene matches. The germline gives CDR1 LNHDA, CDR2 SQIVND (reference sequence). The CDR3 length is 15 residues. CDR3 sequence (DNA): TGTGCCAGTGGGGGTGGCGGGGGGGGCCGAGGGGAGCTGTTTTTT. Residues: CASGGGGGGRGELFF.